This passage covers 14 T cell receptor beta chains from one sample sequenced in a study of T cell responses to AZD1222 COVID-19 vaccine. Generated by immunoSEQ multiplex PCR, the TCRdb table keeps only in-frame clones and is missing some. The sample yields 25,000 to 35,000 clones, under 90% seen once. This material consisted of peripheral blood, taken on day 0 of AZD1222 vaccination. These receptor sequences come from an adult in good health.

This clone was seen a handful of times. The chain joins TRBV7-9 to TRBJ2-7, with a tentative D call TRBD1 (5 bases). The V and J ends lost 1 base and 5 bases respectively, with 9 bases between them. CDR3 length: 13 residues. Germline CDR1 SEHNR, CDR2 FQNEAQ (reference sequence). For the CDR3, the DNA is TGTGCCAGCAGCTTAGGCCAGGGCGACGAGCAGTACTTC. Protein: CASSLGQGDEQYF.

CDR3 DNA: TGTGCCAGCAGGCCCGAATTAAGGAATGAAAAACTGTTTTTT. Encoded protein: CASRPELRNEKLFF. This chain links TRBV7-4 with TRBJ1-4; D is unclear. The V gene's germline CDR1 is SGHVT and CDR2 SQSDAQ. V was cut by 6 bases and J by 5 bases, with 13 bases left in between. This CDR3 has 14 residues.

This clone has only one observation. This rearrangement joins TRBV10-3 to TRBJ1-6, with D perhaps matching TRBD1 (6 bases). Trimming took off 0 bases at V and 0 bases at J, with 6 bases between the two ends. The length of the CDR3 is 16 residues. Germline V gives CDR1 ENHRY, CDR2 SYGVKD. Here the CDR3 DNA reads TGTGCCATCAGTGAGTCAGGGGGCTCCTATAATTCACCCCTCCACTTT. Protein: CAISESGGSYNSPLHF.

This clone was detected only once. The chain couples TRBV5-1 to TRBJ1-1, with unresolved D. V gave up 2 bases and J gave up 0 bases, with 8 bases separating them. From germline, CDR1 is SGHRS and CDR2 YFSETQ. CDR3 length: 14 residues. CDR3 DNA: TGCGCCAGCAGCTTCCGGGCCATGAACACTGAAGCTTTCTTT. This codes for CASSFRAMNTEAFF. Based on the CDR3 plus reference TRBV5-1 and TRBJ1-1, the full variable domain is KAGVTQTPRYLIKTRGQQVTLSCSPISGHRSVSWYQQTPGQGLQFLFEYFSETQRNKGNFPGRFSGRQFSNSRSEMNVSTLELGDSALYLCASSFRAMNTEAFFGQGTRLTVV.

The CDR3 is CASIPLVTNTGELFF. Written as DNA, the CDR3 is TGTGCCAGCATTCCACTAGTAACGAACACCGGGGAGCTGTTTTTT. The V call is TRBV6-5, the J call TRBJ2-2, with D tentatively TRBD2 (5 bases). This CDR3 is 15 amino acids long. Trimming took off 7 bases at V and 0 bases at J, with 12 bases between the two ends. In germline, CDR1 is MNHEY, CDR2 SVGAGI.

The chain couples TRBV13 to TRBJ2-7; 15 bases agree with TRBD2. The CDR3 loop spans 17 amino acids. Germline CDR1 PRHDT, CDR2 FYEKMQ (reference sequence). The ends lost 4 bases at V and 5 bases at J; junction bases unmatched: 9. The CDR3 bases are TGTGCCAGCAGCTCTGGACTAGCGGGAGGGCCCTGGGACGAGCAGTACTTC. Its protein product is CASSSGLAGGPWDEQYF.

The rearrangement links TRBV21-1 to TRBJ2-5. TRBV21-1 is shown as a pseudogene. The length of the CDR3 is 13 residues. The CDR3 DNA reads TGTGCCAGCAGCAAAGGGGGTGGAGAGACCCAGTACTTC. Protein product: CASSKGGGETQYF.

CDR3 bases: TGTGCCAGCAGCCGCTCCTACGAGCAGTACTTC. This sequence encodes CASSRSYEQYF. The genes are TRBV5-6 and TRBJ2-7, with D hard to call. This CDR3 has 11 amino acids. V lost 4 bases, J lost 0 bases, and 2 bases lay in between. Germline V gene data show CDR1 as SGHDT and CDR2 as YYEEEE.

DNA of the CDR3: TGTGCCAGCTCACGACAGGGATTTCAGGCAGATACGCAGTATTTT. Amino acids: CASSRQGFQADTQYF. V and J are TRBV18 and TRBJ2-3; 7 bases line up with TRBD1. Germline V gives CDR1 KGHSH, CDR2 LQKENI. The junction had 8 bases not matched to a gene; V was cut back by 4 bases and J by 4 bases. This CDR3 spans 15 amino acids.

This CDR3 is CASSYTDTEAFF. DNA of the CDR3: TGTGCCAGCAGCTATACGGACACTGAAGCTTTCTTT. The V call is TRBV5-6, the J call TRBJ1-1, with D unclear. The length of the CDR3 is 12 residues. Germline V lookup: CDR1 SGHDT, CDR2 YYEEEE. Trimming pared 3 bases from V and 3 bases from J, leaving 6 bases between.

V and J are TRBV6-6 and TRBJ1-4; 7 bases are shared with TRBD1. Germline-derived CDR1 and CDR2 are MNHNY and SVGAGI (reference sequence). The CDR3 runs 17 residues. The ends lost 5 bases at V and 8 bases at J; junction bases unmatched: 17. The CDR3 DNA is TGTGCCAGCAGTCACACCCCTATTGACAGGGTTAACGAAAAACTGTTTTTT. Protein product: CASSHTPIDRVNEKLFF.

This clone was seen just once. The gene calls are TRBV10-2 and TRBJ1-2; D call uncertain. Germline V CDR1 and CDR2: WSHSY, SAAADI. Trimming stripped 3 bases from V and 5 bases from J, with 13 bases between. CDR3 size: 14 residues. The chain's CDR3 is CASSDGTPQYGYTF. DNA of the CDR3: TGCGCCAGCAGTGACGGCACGCCCCAATATGGCTACACCTTC.

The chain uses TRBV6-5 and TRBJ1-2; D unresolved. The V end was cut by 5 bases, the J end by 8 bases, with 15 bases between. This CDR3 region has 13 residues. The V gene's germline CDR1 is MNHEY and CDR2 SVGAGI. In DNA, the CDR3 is TGTGCCAGCAGTCCCGGTCCAGCATACGGCTACACCTTC. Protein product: CASSPGPAYGYTF.

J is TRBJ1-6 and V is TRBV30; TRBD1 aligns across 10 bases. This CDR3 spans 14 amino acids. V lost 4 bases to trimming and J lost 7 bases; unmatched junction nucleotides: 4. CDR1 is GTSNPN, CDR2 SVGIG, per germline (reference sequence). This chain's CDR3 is CAWIWTGGNSPLHF. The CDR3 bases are TGTGCCTGGATCTGGACAGGGGGAAATTCACCCCTCCACTTT.